The rows below give T cell receptor beta chains drawn from one sample of a study of T cells in Graves' hyperthyroidism and ophthalmopathy. TCRdb redid the calling of the multiplex PCR reads with MiXCR, one entry per CDR3 protein. In the table there are around 340,000 distinct CDR3 sequences, about 17% of which are singletons. Source material: blood. The receptors originated from a woman in her 30s with Graves' hyperthyroidism that later progressed to Graves' ophthalmopathy. The CDR3 runs from the conserved cysteine through the conserved F or W. D genes are given only for firm matches. Some rows mark clone size as missing; the rest say once, few, many or name a class of expanded clone.

V gene	clone size	D gene	J gene	CDR3 DNA	CDR3 protein
TRBV20-1	many	NA	TRBJ2-5	TGCAGTGCTAGAGTTGCGGGGCAAGAGACCCAGTACTTC	CSARVAGQETQYF
TRBV6-1	NA	NA	TRBJ1-3	TGTGCCACCCAGGCCCACTCTGGAAACACCATATATTTT	CATQAHSGNTIYF
TRBV15	few	TRBD2	TRBJ2-2	TGTGCCACCTGGGGGCCGGGGACTAGCGGGAGTTTTACCGGGGAGCTGTTTTTT	CATWGPGTSGSFTGELFF
TRBV9	many	NA	TRBJ1-1	TGTGCCAGCAGCGTAGAAAGCGTCACTGAAGCTTTCTTT	CASSVESVTEAFF
TRBV7-9	few	TRBD1	TRBJ2-5	TGTGCCAGCAGCTTAGGAATGGTTCGTGGGGACAGGGCGCACGAGACCCAGTACTTC	CASSLGMVRGDRAHETQYF
TRBV19	many	TRBD2	TRBJ2-3	TGTGCCAGTAGTGTAGCGGGGGAAGCTAGCACAGATACGCAGTATTTT	CASSVAGEASTDTQYF
TRBV11-2	NA	TRBD2	TRBJ2-3	TGTGCCAGCAGCCTACTGCTCAGCGGGAGTATAGATACGCAGTATTTT	CASSLLLSGSIDTQYF
TRBV30	many	NA	TRBJ1-1	TGTGCCTGGAGCCCTGACAGCCCTTACACTGAAGCTTTCTTT	CAWSPDSPYTEAFF
TRBV9	many	NA	TRBJ2-5	TGTGCCAGCAGCAAGGGAGGAACAGGACGAGAGACCCAGTACTTC	CASSKGGTGRETQYF
TRBV11-2	many	NA	TRBJ1-1	TGTGCCAGCAGCCCCGGGCGGGAATCGAACACTGAAGCTTTCTTT	CASSPGRESNTEAFF
TRBV9	few	TRBD1	TRBJ2-7	TGTGCCAGCAGCGCGGTCCGGGACAGGAGTATATCGACCACCTACGAGCAGTACTTC	CASSAVRDRSISTTYEQYF
TRBV28	few	TRBD1	TRBJ1-2	TGTGCCAGCAGCCTGGGACAGTTAGATGGCTACACCTTC	CASSLGQLDGYTF
TRBV20-1	many	TRBD2	TRBJ2-1	TGCAGTGCTAGAGGAGTTAGCGGGAGGGCCCTTGAGCAGTTCTTC	CSARGVSGRALEQFF
TRBV28	many	TRBD2	TRBJ2-1	TGTGCCAGCAGTTTATATGGTAGCGGGGGATTCGGTGAGCAGTTCTTC	CASSLYGSGGFGEQFF
TRBV6-5	few	NA	TRBJ1-2	TGTGCCAGCAGTTACACACAACAGAGTTACTATGGCTACACCTTC	CASSYTQQSYYGYTF
TRBV12-3/TRBV12-4	many	NA	TRBJ1-4	TGTGCCAGCAGTTTAGTGGGGGAAATGGCAACTAATGAAAAACTGTTTTTT	CASSLVGEMATNEKLFF
TRBV10-2	NA	NA	TRBJ1-3	TGCGCCAGCAGTGAGTCTTATCGGACGGAGAACACCATATATTTT	CASSESYRTENTIYF
TRBV6-1	few	TRBD1	TRBJ2-2	TGTGCCACACAGGACAGGGGAGACGGGGAGCTGTTTTTT	CATQDRGDGELFF
TRBV20-1	NA	TRBD1	TRBJ1-2	TGCAGTGCTAGAGATATGACGGCCGGGACAGGGAGTACTAACTATGGCTACACCTTC	CSARDMTAGTGSTNYGYTF
TRBV28	many	NA	TRBJ1-3	TGTGCCAGCAAAGGGACCTTACTCTCTGGAAACACCATATATTTT	CASKGTLLSGNTIYF
TRBV5-1	many	NA	TRBJ1-4	TGCGCCAGCAGCCTGGTGGGCGATGCAACTAATGAAAAACTGTTTTTT	CASSLVGDATNEKLFF
TRBV5-1	many	TRBD1	TRBJ2-2	TGCGCCAGCAGCTTGAGACAGGGGGCCGGGGAGCTGTTTTTT	CASSLRQGAGELFF
TRBV20-1	NA	NA	TRBJ2-4	TGCAGTGCACAGACAGGTGGCGATACTAACATTCAGTACTTC	CSAQTGGDTNIQYF
TRBV2	NA	NA	TRBJ1-1	TGTGCCAGCAGTGTGGTTGGGACTGAAGCTTTCTTT	CASSVVGTEAFF
TRBV5-5	NA	TRBD1	TRBJ2-7	TGTGCCAGCAGCAGGGCCGGGACAGGGTTTTCCCACGAGCAGTACTTC	CASSRAGTGFSHEQYF
TRBV11-2	many	NA	TRBJ2-5	TGTGCCAGCAGCTTTTCAGGCGAATACCAAGAGACCCAGTACTTC	CASSFSGEYQETQYF
TRBV10-3	NA	NA	TRBJ1-1	TGTGCCATCAGTGCTGATGTACTCCTGAACACTGAAGCTTTCTTT	CAISADVLLNTEAFF
TRBV28	many	NA	TRBJ1-5	TGTGCCAGCAGTCCCAGGGACTTCCATAGCAATCAGCCCCAGCATTTT	CASSPRDFHSNQPQHF
TRBV11-1	NA	NA	TRBJ2-7	TGTGCCAGCAGCTGGGGGGCCAGGTCGAGCGAGCAGTACTTC	CASSWGARSSEQYF
TRBV27	many	NA	TRBJ1-1	TGTGCCAGCAGTTCATATCTGACACTTGAAGCTTTCTTT	CASSSYLTLEAFF
TRBV12-5	NA	NA	TRBJ2-3	TGTGCTAGTGGTTTCGGACAGCGTTTGGATACGCAGTATTTT	CASGFGQRLDTQYF
TRBV2	NA	NA	TRBJ1-5	TGTGCCAGCAGTAAAGAGGAAGGGTATCAGCCCCAGCATTTT	CASSKEEGYQPQHF
TRBV18	NA	NA	TRBJ1-1	TGTGCCAGCTCACCGTCCTTGAACGCTGAAGCTTTCTTT	CASSPSLNAEAFF
TRBV20-1	many	TRBD2	TRBJ2-1	TGCAGTGCTAGAGATATCGGGGAGGGCTCCTACAATGAGCAGTTCTTC	CSARDIGEGSYNEQFF
TRBV11-3	many	NA	TRBJ2-1	TGTGCCAGCAGCTTAGATTCGGACAGCTCCTACAATGAGCAGTTCTTC	CASSLDSDSSYNEQFF
TRBV27	many	TRBD1	TRBJ1-2	TGTGCCAGCAGTACCTTACGGACAGGGGGAGTCTACACCTTC	CASSTLRTGGVYTF
TRBV28	many	NA	TRBJ1-1	TGTGCCAGCAGTTTCCTTGGGTCGGAGGGGACTGAAGCTTTCTTT	CASSFLGSEGTEAFF
TRBV30	NA	NA	TRBJ1-5	TGTGCCTGGAGTGCCCCAACAGGGTATGTCGGCAATCAGCCCCAGCATTTT	CAWSAPTGYVGNQPQHF
TRBV6-2/TRBV6-3	NA	NA	TRBJ1-5	TGTGCCAGCAGCCTGAACGGGCAGCCCCAGCATTTT	CASSLNGQPQHF